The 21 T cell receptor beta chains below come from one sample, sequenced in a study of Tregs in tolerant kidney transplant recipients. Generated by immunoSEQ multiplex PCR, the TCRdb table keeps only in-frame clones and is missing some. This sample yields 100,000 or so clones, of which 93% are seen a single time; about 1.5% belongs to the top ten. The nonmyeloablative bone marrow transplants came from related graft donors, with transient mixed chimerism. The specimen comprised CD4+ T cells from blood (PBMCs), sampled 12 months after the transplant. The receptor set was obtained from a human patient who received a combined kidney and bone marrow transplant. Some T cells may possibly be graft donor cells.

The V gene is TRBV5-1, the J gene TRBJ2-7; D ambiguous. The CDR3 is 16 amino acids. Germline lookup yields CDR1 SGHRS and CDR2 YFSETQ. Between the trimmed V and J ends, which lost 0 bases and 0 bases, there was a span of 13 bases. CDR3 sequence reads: CASSLGLGGPSYEQYF. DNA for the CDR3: TGCGCCAGCAGCTTGGGTCTGGGTGGGCCCTCCTACGAGCAGTACTTC.

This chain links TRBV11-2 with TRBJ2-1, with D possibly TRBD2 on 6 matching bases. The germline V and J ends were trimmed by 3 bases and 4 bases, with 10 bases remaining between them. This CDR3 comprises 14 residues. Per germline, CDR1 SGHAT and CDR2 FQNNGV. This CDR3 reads CASSLDGTYNEQFF. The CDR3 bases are TGTGCCAGCAGCTTGGATGGGACTTACAATGAGCAGTTCTTC.

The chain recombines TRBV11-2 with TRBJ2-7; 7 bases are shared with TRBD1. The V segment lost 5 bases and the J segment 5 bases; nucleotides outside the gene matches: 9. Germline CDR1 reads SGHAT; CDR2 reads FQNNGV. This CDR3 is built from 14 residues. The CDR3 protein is CASSPLTGFNEQYF. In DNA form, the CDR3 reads TGTGCCAGCAGCCCTCTGACAGGGTTCAACGAGCAGTACTTC.

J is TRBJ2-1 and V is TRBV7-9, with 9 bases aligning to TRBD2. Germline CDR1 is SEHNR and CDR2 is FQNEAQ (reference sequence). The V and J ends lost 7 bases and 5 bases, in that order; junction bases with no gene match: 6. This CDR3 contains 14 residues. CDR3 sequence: CASNLAGTDNEQFF. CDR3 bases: TGTGCCAGCAATCTAGCGGGGACCGACAATGAGCAGTTCTTC.

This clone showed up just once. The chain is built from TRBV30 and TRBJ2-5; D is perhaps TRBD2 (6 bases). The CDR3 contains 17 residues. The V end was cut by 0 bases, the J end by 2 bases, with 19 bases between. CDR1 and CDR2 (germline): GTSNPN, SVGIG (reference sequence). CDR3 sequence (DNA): TGTGCCTGGAGTGTATGGTGGGAGGCTAAAGCACAAGAGACCCAGTACTTC. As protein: CAWSVWWEAKAQETQYF.

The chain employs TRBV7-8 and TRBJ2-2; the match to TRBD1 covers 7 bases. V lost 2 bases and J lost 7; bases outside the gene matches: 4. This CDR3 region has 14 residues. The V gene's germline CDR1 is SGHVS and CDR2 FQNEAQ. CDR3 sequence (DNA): TGTGCCAGCAGCTTACGAGCAGGGGGCGGGGAGCTGTTTTTT. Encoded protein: CASSLRAGGGELFF.

CDR3 sequence reads: CASSLNGGTNTGELFF. As DNA, the CDR3 is TGTGCCAGCAGCTTAAACGGGGGGACGAACACCGGGGAGCTGTTTTTT. The chain couples TRBV7-3 to TRBJ2-2; 7 nucleotides agree with TRBD2. CDR3 length: 16 residues. CDR1 SGHTA and CDR2 FQGTGA come from the germline V gene. After removal of 1 base from V and 0 bases from J, the junction contained 2 bases not matched to a gene.

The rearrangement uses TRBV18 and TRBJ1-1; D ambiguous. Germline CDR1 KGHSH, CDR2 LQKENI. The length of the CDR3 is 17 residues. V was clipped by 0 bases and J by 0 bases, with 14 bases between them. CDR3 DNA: TGTGCCAGCTCACCACCCTACAGCTTGGTGCTGAACACTGAAGCTTTCTTT. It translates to CASSPPYSLVLNTEAFF.

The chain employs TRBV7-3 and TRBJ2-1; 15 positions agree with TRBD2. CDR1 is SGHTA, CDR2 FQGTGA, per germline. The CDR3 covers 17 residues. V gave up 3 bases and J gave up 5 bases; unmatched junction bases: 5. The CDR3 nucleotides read TGTGCCAGCAGCTTGATGGGACTAGCGGGGGGACACAATGAGCAGTTCTTC. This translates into CASSLMGLAGGHNEQFF.

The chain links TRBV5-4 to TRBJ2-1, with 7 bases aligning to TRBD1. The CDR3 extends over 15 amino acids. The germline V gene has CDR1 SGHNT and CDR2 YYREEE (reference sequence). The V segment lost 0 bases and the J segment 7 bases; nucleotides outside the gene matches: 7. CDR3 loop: CASSLARQGQNEQFF. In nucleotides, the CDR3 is TGTGCCAGCAGCTTGGCGAGACAGGGACAGAATGAGCAGTTCTTC.

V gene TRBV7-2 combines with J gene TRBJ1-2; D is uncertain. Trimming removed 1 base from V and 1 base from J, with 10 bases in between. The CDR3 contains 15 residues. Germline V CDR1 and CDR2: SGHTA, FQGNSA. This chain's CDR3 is CASSLVATYNYGYTF. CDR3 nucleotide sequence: TGTGCCAGCAGCTTAGTGGCCACATATAACTATGGCTACACCTTC.

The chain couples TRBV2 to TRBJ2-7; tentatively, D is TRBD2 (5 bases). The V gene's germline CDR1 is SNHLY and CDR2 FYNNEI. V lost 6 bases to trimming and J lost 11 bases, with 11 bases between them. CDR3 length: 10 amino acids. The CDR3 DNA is TGTGCCAGCAGGAGGGATCTTAAGTACTTC. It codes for CASRRDLKYF. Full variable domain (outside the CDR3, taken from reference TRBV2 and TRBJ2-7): EPEVTQTPSHQVTQMGQEVILRCVPISNHLYFYWYRQILGQKVEFLVSFYNNEISEKSEIFDDQFSVERPDGSNFTLKIRSTKLEDSAMYFCASRRDLKYFGPGTRLTVT.

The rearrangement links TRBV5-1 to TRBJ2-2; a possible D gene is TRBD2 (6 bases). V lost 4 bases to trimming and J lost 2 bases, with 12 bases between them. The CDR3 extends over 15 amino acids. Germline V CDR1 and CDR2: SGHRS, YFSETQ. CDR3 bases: TGCGCCAGCAGCCGGGGACTTCCCAACACCGGGGAGCTGTTTTTT. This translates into CASSRGLPNTGELFF.

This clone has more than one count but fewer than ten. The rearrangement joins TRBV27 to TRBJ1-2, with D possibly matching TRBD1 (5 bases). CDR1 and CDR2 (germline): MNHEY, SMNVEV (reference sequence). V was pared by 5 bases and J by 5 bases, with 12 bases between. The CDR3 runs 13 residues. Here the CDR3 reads CASSPQGIYGYTF. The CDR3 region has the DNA TGTGCCAGCAGTCCGCAGGGAATTTATGGCTACACCTTC.

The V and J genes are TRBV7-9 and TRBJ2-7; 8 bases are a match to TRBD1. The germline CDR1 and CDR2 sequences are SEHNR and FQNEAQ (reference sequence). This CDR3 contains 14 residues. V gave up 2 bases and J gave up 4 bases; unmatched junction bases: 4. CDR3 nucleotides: TGTGCCAGCAGCTTAATAACAGGGGGGTACGAGCAGTACTTC. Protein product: CASSLITGGYEQYF.

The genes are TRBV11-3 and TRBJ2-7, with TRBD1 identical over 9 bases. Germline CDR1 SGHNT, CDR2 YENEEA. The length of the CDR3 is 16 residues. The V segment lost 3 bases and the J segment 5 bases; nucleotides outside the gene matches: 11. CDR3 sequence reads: CASSLGGGQGINEQYF. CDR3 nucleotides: TGTGCCAGCAGCTTGGGCGGGGGACAGGGTATCAACGAGCAGTACTTC. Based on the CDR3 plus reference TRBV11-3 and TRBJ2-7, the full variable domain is EAGVVQSPRYKIIEKKQPVAFWCNPISGHNTLYWYLQNLGQGPELLIRYENEEAVDDSQLPKDRFSAERLKGVDSTLKIQPAELGDSAVYLCASSLGGGQGINEQYFGPGTRLTVT.

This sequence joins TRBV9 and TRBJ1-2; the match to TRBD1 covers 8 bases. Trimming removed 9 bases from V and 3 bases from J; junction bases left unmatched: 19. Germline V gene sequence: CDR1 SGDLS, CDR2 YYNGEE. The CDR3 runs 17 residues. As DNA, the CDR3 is TGTGCCAACCAGACAGGGGACACTAACAAGTCAGACTATGGCTACACCTTC. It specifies CANQTGDTNKSDYGYTF.

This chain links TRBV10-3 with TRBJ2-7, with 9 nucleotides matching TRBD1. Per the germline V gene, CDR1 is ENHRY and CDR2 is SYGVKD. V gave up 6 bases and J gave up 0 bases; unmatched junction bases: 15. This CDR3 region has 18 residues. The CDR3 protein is CAISVRDRALGHSYEQYF. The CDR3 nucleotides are TGTGCCATCAGCGTTCGGGACAGGGCCCTAGGACACTCCTACGAGCAGTACTTC.

CDR3 loop: CASSQDVIRGLTNEKLFF. The CDR3 DNA reads TGTGCCAGCAGCCAAGATGTAATTAGGGGGTTGACTAATGAAAAACTGTTTTTT. The chain links TRBV4-2 to TRBJ1-4; TRBD1 is a possible D gene (6 bases). In germline, CDR1 is LGHNA, CDR2 YNFKEQ. Trimming pared 0 bases from V and 2 bases from J, leaving 16 bases between. The CDR3 length is 18 residues.

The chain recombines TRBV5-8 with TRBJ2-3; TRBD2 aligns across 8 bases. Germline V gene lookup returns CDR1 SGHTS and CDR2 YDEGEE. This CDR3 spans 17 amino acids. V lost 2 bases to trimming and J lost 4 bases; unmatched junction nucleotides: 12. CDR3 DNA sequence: TGTGCCAGCAGCTTCCTCGGGACTAGTGTCCGTCCAGATACGCAGTATTTT. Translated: CASSFLGTSVRPDTQYF.

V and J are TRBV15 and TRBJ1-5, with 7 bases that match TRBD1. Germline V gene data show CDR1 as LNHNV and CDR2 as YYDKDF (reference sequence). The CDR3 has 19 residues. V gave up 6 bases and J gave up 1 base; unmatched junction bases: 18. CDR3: CATRRTGVPGRLSNQPQHF. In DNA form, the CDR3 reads TGTGCCACCAGAAGAACAGGGGTCCCTGGGAGGCTAAGCAATCAGCCCCAGCATTTT.